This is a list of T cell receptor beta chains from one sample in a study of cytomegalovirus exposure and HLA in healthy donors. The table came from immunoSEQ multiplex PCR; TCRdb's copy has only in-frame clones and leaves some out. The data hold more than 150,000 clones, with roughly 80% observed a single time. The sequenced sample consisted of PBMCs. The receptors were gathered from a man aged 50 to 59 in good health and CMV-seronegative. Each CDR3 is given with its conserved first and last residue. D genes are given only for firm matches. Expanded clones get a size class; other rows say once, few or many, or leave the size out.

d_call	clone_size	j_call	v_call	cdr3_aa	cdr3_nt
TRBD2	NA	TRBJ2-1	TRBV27	CASSWSAGGQFF	TGTGCCAGCAGTTGGTCGGCGGGAGGGCAGTTCTTC
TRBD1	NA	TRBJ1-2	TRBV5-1	CASSLGQGALNYGYTF	TGCGCCAGCAGCTTGGGGCAGGGGGCGCTGAACTATGGCTACACCTTC
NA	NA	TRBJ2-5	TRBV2	CASSSGRRGTQYF	TGTGCCAGCAGTTCGGGCCGCCGGGGGACCCAGTACTTC
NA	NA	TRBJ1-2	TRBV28	CASLEQNYGYTF	TGTGCCAGCCTGGAACAGAACTATGGCTACACCTTC
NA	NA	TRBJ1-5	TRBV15	CATSRATRGRYQPQHF	TGTGCCACCAGCAGAGCTACCAGGGGCCGGTATCAGCCCCAGCATTTT
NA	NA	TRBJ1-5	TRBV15	CATSREGVTWKDQPQHF	TGTGCCACCAGCAGAGAGGGCGTCACTTGGAAAGATCAGCCCCAGCATTTT
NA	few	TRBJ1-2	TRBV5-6	CASSLLRGMNGYTF	TGTGCCAGCAGCTTACTTAGGGGGATGAATGGCTACACCTTC
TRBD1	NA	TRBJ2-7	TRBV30	CAWRNRGAVYEQYF	TGTGCCTGGAGGAACAGGGGTGCGGTCTACGAGCAGTACTTC
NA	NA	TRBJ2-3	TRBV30	CAWSLRLDTQYF	TGTGCCTGGAGTCTCCGGTTAGATACGCAGTATTTT
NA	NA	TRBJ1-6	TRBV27	CASSSLGRSDSALHF	TGTGCCAGCAGTTCCTTGGGCAGGTCGGATTCGGCCCTCCACTTT
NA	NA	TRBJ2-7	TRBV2	CASSWSSYEQYF	TGTGCCAGCAGTTGGAGCTCCTACGAGCAGTACTTC
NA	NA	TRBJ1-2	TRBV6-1	CASSETGNYGYTF	TGTGCCAGCAGTGAAACAGGGAACTATGGCTACACCTTC
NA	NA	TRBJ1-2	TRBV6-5	CASSQGLSYGYTF	TGTGCCAGCAGTCAGGGACTCAGCTATGGCTACACCTTC
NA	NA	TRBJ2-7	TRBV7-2	CASSWEIAYEQYF	TGTGCCAGCAGCTGGGAGATTGCCTACGAGCAGTACTTC
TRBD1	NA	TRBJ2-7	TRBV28	CASVPGQGSYEQYF	TGTGCCAGTGTACCGGGACAGGGCTCCTACGAGCAGTACTTC
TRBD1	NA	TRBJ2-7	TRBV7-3	CASSLSVTGGDEQYF	TGTGCCAGCAGCTTATCGGTGACAGGGGGGGACGAGCAGTACTTC
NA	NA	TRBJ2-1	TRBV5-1	CASGSWGVPHNEQFF	TGCGCCAGCGGGAGCTGGGGGGTACCGCACAATGAGCAGTTCTTC
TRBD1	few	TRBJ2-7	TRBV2	CASRPTHWTGVEQYF	TGTGCCAGCAGACCAACCCACTGGACAGGGGTCGAGCAGTACTTC
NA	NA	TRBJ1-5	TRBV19	CASSIGGYSNQPQHF	TGTGCCAGTAGTATCGGCGGATATAGCAATCAGCCCCAGCATTTT
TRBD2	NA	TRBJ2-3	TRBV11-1	CASSFDGRGRDTQYF	TGTGCCAGCAGCTTCGACGGACGCGGGAGGGATACGCAGTATTTT
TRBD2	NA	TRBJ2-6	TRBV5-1	CASSLGSSGASGANVLTF	TGCGCCAGCAGCTTGGGGTCTAGCGGGGCGTCTGGGGCCAACGTCCTGACTTTC
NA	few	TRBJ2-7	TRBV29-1	CSVDGPGYEQYF	TGCAGCGTTGATGGGCCCGGCTACGAGCAGTACTTC
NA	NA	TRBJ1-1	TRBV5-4	CASSLSNTEAFF	TGTGCCAGCAGCCTCTCGAACACTGAAGCTTTCTTT
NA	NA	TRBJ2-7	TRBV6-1	CASSEARLYSYEQYF	TGTGCCAGCAGTGAAGCGAGGCTTTACTCCTACGAGCAGTACTTC
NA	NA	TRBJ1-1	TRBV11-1	CASRKTQGGEAFF	TGTGCCAGCAGAAAAACGCAGGGCGGTGAAGCTTTCTTT
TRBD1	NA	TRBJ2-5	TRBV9	CASSARTGQETQYF	TGTGCCAGCAGCGCGCGGACAGGACAAGAGACCCAGTACTTC
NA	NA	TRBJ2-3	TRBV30	CAWGTSTDTQYF	TGTGCCTGGGGGACTAGCACAGATACGCAGTATTTT
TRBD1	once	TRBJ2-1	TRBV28	CASSLGVTGSYNEQFF	TGTGCCAGCAGTTTAGGGGTGACAGGGTCCTACAATGAGCAGTTCTTC
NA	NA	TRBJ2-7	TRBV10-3	CAISEHDSSLSYEQYF	TGTGCCATCAGTGAGCACGACAGTTCACTTAGCTACGAGCAGTACTTC
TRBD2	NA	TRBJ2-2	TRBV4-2	CASSQAQPGLAGVNTGELFF	TGTGCCAGCAGCCAGGCCCAACCGGGACTAGCGGGGGTGAACACCGGGGAGCTGTTTTTT
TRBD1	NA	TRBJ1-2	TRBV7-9	CSSSPQGQYGYTF	TGTTCCAGCAGCCCACAGGGACAGTATGGCTACACCTTC
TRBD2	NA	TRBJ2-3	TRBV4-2	CASSQDWRVSGVRNTDTQYF	TGTGCCAGCAGCCAAGATTGGAGGGTTAGCGGGGTACGGAACACAGATACGCAGTATTTT
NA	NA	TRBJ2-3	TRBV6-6	CASSHGSISTDTQYF	TGTGCCAGCAGTCACGGGTCGATTAGCACAGATACGCAGTATTTT
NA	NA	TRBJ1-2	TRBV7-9	CSSSSDRTAGNGYTF	TGTTCCAGCAGCTCAGACAGGACTGCTGGGAATGGCTACACCTTC
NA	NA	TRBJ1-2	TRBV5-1	CASSLGGGTNYGYTF	TGCGCCAGCAGCTTGGGAGGGGGAACTAACTATGGCTACACCTTC
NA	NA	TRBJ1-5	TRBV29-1	CSVATFRNQPQHF	TGCAGCGTTGCTACTTTTAGAAATCAGCCCCAGCATTTT
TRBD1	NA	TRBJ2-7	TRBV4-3	CASSGDRGYEQYF	TGCGCCAGCAGTGGGGACAGGGGATACGAGCAGTACTTC
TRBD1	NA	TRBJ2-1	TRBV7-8	CASSLSGTGVNEQFF	TGTGCCAGCAGCTTGTCCGGGACAGGGGTCAATGAGCAGTTCTTC
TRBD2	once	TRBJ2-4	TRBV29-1	CSVEKRGLAKNIQYF	TGCAGCGTTGAAAAGCGGGGATTAGCCAAAAACATTCAGTACTTC
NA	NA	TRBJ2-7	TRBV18	CASSPPNRAYEQYF	TGTGCCAGCTCACCACCTAACCGGGCCTACGAGCAGTACTTC
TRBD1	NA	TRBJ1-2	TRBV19	CASSPRQGVNYGYTF	TGTGCCAGTAGTCCGCGACAGGGAGTTAACTATGGCTACACCTTC
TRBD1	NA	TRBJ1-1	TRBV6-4	CASMAGGPTFF	TGTGCCAGCATGGCAGGGGGCCCGACTTTCTTT
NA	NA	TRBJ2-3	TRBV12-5	CASGFQLSTDTQYF	TGTGCTAGTGGTTTCCAGTTAAGCACAGATACGCAGTATTTT
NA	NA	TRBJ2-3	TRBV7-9	CSSSPELPDTQYF	TGTTCCAGCAGTCCTGAGTTACCAGATACGCAGTATTTT